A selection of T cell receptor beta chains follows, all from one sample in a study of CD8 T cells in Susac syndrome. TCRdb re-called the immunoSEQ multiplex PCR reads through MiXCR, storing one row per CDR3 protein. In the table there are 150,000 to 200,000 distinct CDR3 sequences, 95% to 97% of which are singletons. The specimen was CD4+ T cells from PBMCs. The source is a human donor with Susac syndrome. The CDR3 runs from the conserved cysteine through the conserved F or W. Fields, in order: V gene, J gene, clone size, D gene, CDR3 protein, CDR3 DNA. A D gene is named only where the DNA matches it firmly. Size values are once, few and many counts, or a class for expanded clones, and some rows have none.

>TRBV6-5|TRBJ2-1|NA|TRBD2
CASSWGLAGEQFF
TGTGCCAGCAGTTGGGGACTAGCCGGTGAGCAGTTCTTC
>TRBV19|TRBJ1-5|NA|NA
CASSRGRHQPQHF
TGTGCCAGTAGTCGGGGGCGGCATCAGCCCCAGCATTTT
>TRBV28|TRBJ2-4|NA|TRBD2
CASSFPGGRGTLAKNIQYF
TGTGCCAGCAGTTTCCCCGGGGGGAGGGGAACCTTAGCCAAAAACATTCAGTACTTC
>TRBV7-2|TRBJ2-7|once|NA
CASSLDGGLNSYEQYF
TGTGCCAGCAGCTTAGACGGCGGGTTAAACTCCTACGAGCAGTACTTC
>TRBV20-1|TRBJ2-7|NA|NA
CSGSTSTYEQYF
TGCAGTGGTTCGACTAGTACCTACGAGCAGTACTTC
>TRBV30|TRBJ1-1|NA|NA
CALSRDSVTEAFF
TGTGCCTTGAGTCGGGACTCGGTCACTGAAGCTTTCTTT
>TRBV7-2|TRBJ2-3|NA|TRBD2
CASGTLAGWGDTQYF
TGTGCCAGCGGCACACTAGCGGGATGGGGAGATACGCAGTATTTT
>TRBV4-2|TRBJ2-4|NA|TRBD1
CASSQSIRDRGIQYF
TGTGCCAGCAGCCAATCTATCCGGGACAGGGGCATTCAGTACTTC
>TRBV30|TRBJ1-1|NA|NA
CACQGTGNTEAFF
TGTGCCTGCCAAGGGACGGGGAACACTGAAGCTTTCTTT
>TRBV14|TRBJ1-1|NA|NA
CASSLNTGPTEAFF
TGTGCCAGCAGCCTAAACACAGGGCCCACTGAAGCTTTCTTT
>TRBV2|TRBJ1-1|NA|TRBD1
CASGGQVITEAFF
TGTGCCAGCGGGGGACAGGTGATCACTGAAGCTTTCTTT
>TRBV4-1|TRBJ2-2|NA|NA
CASSKENTGELFF
TGCGCCAGCAGCAAAGAGAACACCGGGGAGCTGTTTTTT
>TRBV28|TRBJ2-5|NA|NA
CASSSGRVGNF
TGTGCCAGCAGTTCCGGCCGGGTAGGGAACTTC
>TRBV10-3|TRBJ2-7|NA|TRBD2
CAIPGLAGVPSEQYF
TGTGCCATACCGGGACTAGCGGGAGTTCCCTCGGAGCAGTACTTC
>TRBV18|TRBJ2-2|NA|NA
CASSQSETGELFF
TGTGCCAGCTCACAATCTGAGACCGGGGAGCTGTTTTTT
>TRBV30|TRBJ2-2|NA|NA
CAWSTPGANTGELFF
TGTGCCTGGAGTACGCCCGGTGCGAACACCGGGGAGCTGTTTTTT
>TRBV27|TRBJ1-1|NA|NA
CASSEAHLNTEAFF
TGTGCCAGCAGTGAGGCACACCTGAACACTGAAGCTTTCTTT
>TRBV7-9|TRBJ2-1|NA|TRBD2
CASSPTGLAGAWQFF
TGTGCCAGCAGCCCCACGGGACTAGCGGGAGCTTGGCAGTTCTTC
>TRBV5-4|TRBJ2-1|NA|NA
CASSLVRGEKFF
TGTGCCAGCAGCTTAGTTAGGGGGGAAAAGTTCTTC
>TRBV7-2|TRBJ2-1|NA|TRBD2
CASSLVASGRPYNEQFF
TGTGCCAGCAGCTTAGTGGCTAGCGGGAGACCTTACAATGAGCAGTTCTTC
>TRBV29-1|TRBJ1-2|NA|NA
CSVEIGNHGYTF
TGCAGCGTTGAAATCGGAAACCATGGCTACACCTTC
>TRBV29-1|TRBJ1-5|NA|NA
CSVAEQEGNQPQHF
TGCAGCGTCGCGGAGCAAGAGGGCAATCAGCCCCAGCATTTT
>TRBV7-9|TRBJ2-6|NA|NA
CASSSETGISGANVLTF
TGTGCCAGCAGCTCCGAAACCGGTATCTCTGGGGCCAACGTCCTGACTTTC
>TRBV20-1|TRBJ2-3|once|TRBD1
CSARTGGIDTQYF
TGCAGTGCTAGAACAGGGGGAATAGATACGCAGTATTTT
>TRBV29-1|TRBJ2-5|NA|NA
CSGRSETQYF
TGCAGCGGGAGGTCGGAGACCCAGTACTTC
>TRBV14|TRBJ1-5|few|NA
CASSQDHNQPQHF
TGTGCCAGCAGCCAGGACCACAATCAGCCCCAGCATTTT
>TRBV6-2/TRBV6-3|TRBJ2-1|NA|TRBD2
CASRISLAGGGNEQFF
TGTGCCAGCAGGATCTCCCTAGCGGGAGGTGGCAATGAGCAGTTCTTC
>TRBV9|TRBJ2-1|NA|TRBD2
CASSVASGGRSSYNEQFF
TGTGCCAGCAGCGTAGCTAGCGGGGGGCGAAGCTCCTACAATGAGCAGTTCTTC
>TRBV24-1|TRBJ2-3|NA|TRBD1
CATSAAGGTAGKDTQYF
TGTGCCACCAGTGCGGCAGGGGGAACGGCTGGGAAAGATACGCAGTATTTT
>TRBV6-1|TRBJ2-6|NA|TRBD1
CASSPGGASSGANVLTF
TGTGCCAGCAGTCCAGGGGGCGCCTCCTCTGGGGCCAACGTCCTGACTTTC
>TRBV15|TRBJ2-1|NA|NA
CATSGHSAEQFF
TGTGCCACCAGCGGACATTCCGCTGAGCAGTTCTTC
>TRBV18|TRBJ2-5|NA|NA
CASSLQGRGETQYF
TGTGCCAGCTCTCTACAGGGGAGGGGAGAGACCCAGTACTTC
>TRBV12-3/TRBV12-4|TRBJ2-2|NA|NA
CASSFQGPSGGTGELFF
TGTGCCAGCAGTTTTCAGGGACCCTCCGGAGGCACCGGGGAGCTGTTTTTT
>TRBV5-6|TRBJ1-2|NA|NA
CASSPGPTGYGYTF
TGTGCCAGCAGCCCGGGTCCGACAGGCTATGGCTACACCTTC
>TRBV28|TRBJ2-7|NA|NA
CASSLGYPFEQYF
TGTGCCAGCAGTTTGGGCTACCCTTTTGAGCAGTACTTC
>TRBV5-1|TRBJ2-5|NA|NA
CASSLTDGKETQYF
TGCGCCAGCAGCTTGACGGACGGGAAAGAGACCCAGTACTTC
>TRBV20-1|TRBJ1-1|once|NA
CSARVPWANTEAFF
TGCAGTGCTAGAGTTCCCTGGGCGAACACTGAAGCTTTCTTT
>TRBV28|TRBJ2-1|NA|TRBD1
CASSPYRGYNEQFF
TGTGCCAGCAGTCCTTACAGGGGGTACAATGAGCAGTTCTTC
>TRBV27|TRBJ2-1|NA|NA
CASRLGFGSYNEQFF
TGTGCCAGCAGGTTAGGGTTCGGGTCCTACAATGAGCAGTTCTTC
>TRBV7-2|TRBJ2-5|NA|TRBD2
CASSLALRTGTSGETQYF
TGTGCCAGCAGCTTAGCTCTAAGAACCGGGACTAGTGGGGAGACCCAGTACTTC
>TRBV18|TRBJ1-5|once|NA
CASSTDRRDQPQHF
TGTGCCAGCTCAACGGACCGTCGTGACCAGCCCCAGCATTTT
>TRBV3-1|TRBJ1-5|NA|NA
CASSQRTAGPQPQHF
TGTGCCAGCAGCCAGCGGACAGCAGGCCCTCAGCCCCAGCATTTT
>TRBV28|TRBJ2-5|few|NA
CASRSIQETQYF
TGTGCCAGCAGATCTATTCAAGAGACCCAGTACTTC
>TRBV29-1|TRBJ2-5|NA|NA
CSVGRAYQETQYF
TGCAGCGTTGGAAGGGCGTACCAAGAGACCCAGTACTTC
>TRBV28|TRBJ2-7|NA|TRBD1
CASSLGTAYEQYF
TGTGCCAGCAGTTTAGGGACAGCCTACGAGCAGTACTTC
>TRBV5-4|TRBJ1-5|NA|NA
CASSLDQGSNQPQHF
TGTGCCAGCAGCTTGGACCAGGGAAGCAATCAGCCCCAGCATTTT
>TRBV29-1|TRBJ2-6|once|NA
CSVSPGASGANVLTF
TGCAGCGTTTCTCCAGGGGCCTCTGGGGCCAACGTCCTGACTTTC
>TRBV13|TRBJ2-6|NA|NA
CASSSLGATNLSGANVLTF
TGTGCCAGCAGCTCCCTCGGGGCTACAAACCTCTCTGGGGCCAACGTCCTGACTTTC
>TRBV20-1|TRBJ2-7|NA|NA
CSATRGIEQYF
TGCAGTGCCACCAGGGGAATCGAGCAGTACTTC
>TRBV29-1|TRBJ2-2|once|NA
CSVEDPKGGELFF
TGCAGCGTTGAAGATCCGAAGGGCGGGGAGCTGTTTTTT
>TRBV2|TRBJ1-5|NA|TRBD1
CASSSLSTGYNQPQHF
TGTGCCAGCAGTAGCCTCTCGACAGGGTACAATCAGCCCCAGCATTTT
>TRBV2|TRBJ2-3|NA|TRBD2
CASRPGLARGTQYF
TGTGCCAGCAGACCGGGACTAGCCCGGGGGACGCAGTATTTT
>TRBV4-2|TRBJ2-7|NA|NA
CASSQDFATSYEQYF
TGTGCCAGCAGCCAAGATTTCGCGACCAGCTACGAGCAGTACTTC
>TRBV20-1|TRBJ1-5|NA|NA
CSASDWFQGTGNQPQHF
TGCAGTGCCAGCGATTGGTTCCAGGGTACGGGCAATCAGCCCCAGCATTTT
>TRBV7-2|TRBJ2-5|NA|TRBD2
CASSPGLAGGLRKETQYF
TGTGCCAGCAGCCCAGGACTAGCGGGGGGCCTGAGAAAAGAGACCCAGTACTTC
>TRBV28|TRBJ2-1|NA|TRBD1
CASSSPSGTGVTFF
TGTGCCAGCAGTTCACCCTCCGGGACAGGGGTGACGTTCTTC
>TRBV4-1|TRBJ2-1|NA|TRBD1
CASSQRTGVDEQFF
TGCGCCAGCAGCCAAAGGACAGGGGTCGATGAGCAGTTCTTC
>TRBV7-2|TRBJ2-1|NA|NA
CASSLSRDVSYNEQFF
TGTGCCAGCAGCCTCAGTCGGGACGTCTCCTACAATGAGCAGTTCTTC
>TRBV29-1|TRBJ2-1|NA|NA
CSVGRSTVSYNEQFF
TGCAGCGTGGGAAGGTCCACGGTCTCCTACAATGAGCAGTTCTTC
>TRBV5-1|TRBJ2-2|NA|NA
CASSSVLTGELFF
TGCGCCAGCAGCTCGGTTCTCACCGGGGAGCTGTTTTTT